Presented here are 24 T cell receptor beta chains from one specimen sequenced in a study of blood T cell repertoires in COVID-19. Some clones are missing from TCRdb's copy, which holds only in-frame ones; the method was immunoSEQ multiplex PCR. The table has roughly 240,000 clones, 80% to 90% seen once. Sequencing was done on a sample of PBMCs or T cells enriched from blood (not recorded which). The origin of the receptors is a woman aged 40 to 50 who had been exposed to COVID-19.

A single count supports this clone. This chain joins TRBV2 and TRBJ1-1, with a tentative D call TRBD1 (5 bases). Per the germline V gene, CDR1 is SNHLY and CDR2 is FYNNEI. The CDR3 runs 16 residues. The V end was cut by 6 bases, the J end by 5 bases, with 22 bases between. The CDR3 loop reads CASSGVGTPKSTEAFF. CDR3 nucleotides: TGTGCCAGCAGCGGAGTCGGGACTCCCAAAAGTACTGAAGCTTTCTTT. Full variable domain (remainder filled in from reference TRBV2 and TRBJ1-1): EPEVTQTPSHQVTQMGQEVILRCVPISNHLYFYWYRQILGQKVEFLVSFYNNEISEKSEIFDDQFSVERPDGSNFTLKIRSTKLEDSAMYFCASSGVGTPKSTEAFFGQGTRLTVV.

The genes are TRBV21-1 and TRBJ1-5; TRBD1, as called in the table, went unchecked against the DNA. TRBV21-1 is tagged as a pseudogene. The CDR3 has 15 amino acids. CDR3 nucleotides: TGTGCCAGCAGGGGAAACAGGGGGAACAATCAGCCCCAGCATTTT. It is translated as CASRGNRGNNQPQHF.

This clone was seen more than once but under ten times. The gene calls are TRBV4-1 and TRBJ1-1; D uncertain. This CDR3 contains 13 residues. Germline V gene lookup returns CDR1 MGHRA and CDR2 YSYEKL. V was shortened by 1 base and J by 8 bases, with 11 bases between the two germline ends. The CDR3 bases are TGCGCCAGCAGCCAAGGGGTTGAGGCAGAAGCTTTCTTT. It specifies CASSQGVEAEAFF.

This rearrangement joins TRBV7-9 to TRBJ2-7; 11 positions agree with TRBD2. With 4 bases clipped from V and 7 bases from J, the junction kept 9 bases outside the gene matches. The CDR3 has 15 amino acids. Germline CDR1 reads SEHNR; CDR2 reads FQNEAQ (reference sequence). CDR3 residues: CASSSLAGGPGEQYF. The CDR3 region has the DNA TGTGCCAGCAGCTCCTTAGCGGGGGGGCCGGGTGAGCAGTACTTC. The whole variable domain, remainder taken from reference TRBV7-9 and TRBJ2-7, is DTGVSQNPRHKITKRGQNVTFRCDPISEHNRLYWYRQTLGQGPEFLTYFQNEAQLEKSRLLSDRFSAERPKGSFSTLEIQRTEQGDSAMYLCASSSLAGGPGEQYFGPGTRLTVT.

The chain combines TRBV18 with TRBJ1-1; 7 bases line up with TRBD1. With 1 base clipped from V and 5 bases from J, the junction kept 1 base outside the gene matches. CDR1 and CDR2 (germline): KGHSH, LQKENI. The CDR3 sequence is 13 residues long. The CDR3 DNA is TGTGCCAGCTCACCACTGACAGGGACTGAAGCTTTCTTT. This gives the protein CASSPLTGTEAFF.

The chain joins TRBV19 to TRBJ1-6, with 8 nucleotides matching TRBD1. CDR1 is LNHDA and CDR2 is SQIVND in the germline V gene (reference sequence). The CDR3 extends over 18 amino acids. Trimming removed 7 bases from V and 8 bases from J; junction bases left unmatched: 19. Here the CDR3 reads CASTNQGSRTGTDSPLHF. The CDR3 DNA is TGTGCCAGTACCAATCAGGGTTCCCGGACAGGGACGGATTCACCCCTCCACTTT.

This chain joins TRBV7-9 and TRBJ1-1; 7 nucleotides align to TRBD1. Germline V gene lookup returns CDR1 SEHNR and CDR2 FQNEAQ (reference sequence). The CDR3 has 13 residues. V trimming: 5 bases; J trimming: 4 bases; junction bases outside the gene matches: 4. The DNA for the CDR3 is TGTGCCAGCAGCCAGACAGGGATCACTGAAGCTTTCTTT. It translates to CASSQTGITEAFF. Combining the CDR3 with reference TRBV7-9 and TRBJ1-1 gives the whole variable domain DTGVSQNPRHKITKRGQNVTFRCDPISEHNRLYWYRQTLGQGPEFLTYFQNEAQLEKSRLLSDRFSAERPKGSFSTLEIQRTEQGDSAMYLCASSQTGITEAFFGQGTRLTVV.

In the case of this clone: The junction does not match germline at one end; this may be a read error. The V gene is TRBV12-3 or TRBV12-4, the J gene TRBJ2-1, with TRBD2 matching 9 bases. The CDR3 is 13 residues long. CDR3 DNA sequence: TGTGCCAGCAGCCCCTCGCTAGCGGGAAGCGGGCTCTTC. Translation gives CASSPSLAGSGLF.

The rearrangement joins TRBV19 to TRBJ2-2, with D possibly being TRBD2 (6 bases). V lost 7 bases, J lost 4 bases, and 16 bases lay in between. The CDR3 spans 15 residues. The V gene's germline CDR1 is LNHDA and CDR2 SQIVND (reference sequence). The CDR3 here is CASTSGEAGTGELFF. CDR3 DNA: TGTGCCAGTACCTCGGGGGAGGCCGGCACCGGGGAGCTGTTTTTT. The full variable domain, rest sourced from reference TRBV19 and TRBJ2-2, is DGGITQSPKYLFRKEGQNVTLSCEQNLNHDAMYWYRQDPGQGLRLIYYSQIVNDFQKGDIAEGYSVSREKKESFPLTVTSAQKNPTAFYLCASTSGEAGTGELFFGEGSRLTVL.

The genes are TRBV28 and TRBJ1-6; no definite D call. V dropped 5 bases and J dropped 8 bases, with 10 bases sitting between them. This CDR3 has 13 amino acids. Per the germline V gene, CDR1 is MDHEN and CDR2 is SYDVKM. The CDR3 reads CASSPDGDSPLHF. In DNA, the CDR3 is TGTGCCAGCAGTCCCGACGGGGATTCACCCCTCCACTTT. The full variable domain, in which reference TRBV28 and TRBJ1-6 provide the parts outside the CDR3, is DVKVTQSSRYLVKRTGEKVFLECVQDMDHENMFWYRQDPGLGLRLIYFSYDVKMKEKGDIPEGYSVSREKKERFSLILESASTNQTSMYLCASSPDGDSPLHFGNGTRLTVT.

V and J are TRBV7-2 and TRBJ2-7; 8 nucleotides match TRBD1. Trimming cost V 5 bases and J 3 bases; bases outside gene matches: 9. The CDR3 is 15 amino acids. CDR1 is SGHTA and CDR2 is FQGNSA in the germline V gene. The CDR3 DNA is TGTGCCAGCAGCCCACCGGCTGGACAGGGCTACGAGCAGTACTTC. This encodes CASSPPAGQGYEQYF.

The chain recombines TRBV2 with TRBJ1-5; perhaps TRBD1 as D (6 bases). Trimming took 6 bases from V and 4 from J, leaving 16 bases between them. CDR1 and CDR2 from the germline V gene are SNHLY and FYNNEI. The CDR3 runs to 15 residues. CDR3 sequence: CASSRDMTANQPQHF. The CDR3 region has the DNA TGTGCCAGCAGCCGGGACATGACAGCAAATCAGCCCCAGCATTTT. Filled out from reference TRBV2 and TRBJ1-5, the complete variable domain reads EPEVTQTPSHQVTQMGQEVILRCVPISNHLYFYWYRQILGQKVEFLVSFYNNEISEKSEIFDDQFSVERPDGSNFTLKIRSTKLEDSAMYFCASSRDMTANQPQHFGDGTRLSIL.

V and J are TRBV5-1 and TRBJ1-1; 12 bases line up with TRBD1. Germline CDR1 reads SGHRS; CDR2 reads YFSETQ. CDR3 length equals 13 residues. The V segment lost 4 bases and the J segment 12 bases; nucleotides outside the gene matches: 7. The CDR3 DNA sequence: TGCGCCAGCAGCCCTGGGACAGGGGGCTATACTTTCTTT. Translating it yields CASSPGTGGYTFF. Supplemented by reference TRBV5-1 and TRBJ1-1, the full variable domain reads KAGVTQTPRYLIKTRGQQVTLSCSPISGHRSVSWYQQTPGQGLQFLFEYFSETQRNKGNFPGRFSGRQFSNSRSEMNVSTLELGDSALYLCASSPGTGGYTFFGQGTRLTVV.

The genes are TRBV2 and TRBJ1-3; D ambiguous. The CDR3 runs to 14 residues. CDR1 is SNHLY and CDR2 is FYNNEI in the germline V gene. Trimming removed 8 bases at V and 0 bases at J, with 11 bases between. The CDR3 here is CASVMRGSGNTIYF. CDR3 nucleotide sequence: TGTGCCAGCGTGATGCGGGGCTCTGGAAACACCATATATTTT.

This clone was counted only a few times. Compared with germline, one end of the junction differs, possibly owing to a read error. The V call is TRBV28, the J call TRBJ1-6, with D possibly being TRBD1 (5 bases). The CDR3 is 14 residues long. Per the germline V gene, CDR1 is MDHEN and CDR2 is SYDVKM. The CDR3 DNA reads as TGTGCCAGCAGTTTAGTCCAGGGTAATGCACCCCTCCACTTT. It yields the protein CASSLVQGNAPLHF.

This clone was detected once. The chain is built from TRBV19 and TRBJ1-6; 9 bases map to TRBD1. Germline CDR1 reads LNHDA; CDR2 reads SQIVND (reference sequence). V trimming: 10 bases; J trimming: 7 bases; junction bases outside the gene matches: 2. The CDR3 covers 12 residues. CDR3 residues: CATTGGNSPLHF. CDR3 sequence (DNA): TGTGCCACCACAGGGGGCAATTCACCCCTCCACTTT. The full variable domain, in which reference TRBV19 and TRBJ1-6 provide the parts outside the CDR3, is DGGITQSPKYLFRKEGQNVTLSCEQNLNHDAMYWYRQDPGQGLRLIYYSQIVNDFQKGDIAEGYSVSREKKESFPLTVTSAQKNPTAFYLCATTGGNSPLHFGNGTRLTVT.

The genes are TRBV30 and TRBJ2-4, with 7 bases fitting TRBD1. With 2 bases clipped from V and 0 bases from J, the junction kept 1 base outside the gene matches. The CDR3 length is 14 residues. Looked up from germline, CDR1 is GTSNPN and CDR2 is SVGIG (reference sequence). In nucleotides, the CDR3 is TGTGCCTGGAGTCGACAGGGAGCCAAAAACATTCAGTACTTC. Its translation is CAWSRQGAKNIQYF.

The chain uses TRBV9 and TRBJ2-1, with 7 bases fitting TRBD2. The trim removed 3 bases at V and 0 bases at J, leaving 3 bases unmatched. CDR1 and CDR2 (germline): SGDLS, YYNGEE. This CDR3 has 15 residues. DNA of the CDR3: TGTGCCAGCAGCGCTAGCGGACGCTCCTACAATGAGCAGTTCTTC. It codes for CASSASGRSYNEQFF.

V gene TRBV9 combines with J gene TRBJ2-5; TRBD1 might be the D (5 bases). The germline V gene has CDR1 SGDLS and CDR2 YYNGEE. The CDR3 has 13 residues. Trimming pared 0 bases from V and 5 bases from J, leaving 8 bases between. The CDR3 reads CASSVEGRETQYF. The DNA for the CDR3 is TGTGCCAGCAGCGTAGAGGGGCGGGAGACCCAGTACTTC.

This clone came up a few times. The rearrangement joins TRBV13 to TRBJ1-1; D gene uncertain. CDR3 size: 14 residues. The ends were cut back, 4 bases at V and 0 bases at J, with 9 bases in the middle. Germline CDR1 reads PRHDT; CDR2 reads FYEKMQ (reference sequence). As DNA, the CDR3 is TGTGCCAGCAGCTCCCCAGTCTTGAACACTGAAGCTTTCTTT. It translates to CASSSPVLNTEAFF.

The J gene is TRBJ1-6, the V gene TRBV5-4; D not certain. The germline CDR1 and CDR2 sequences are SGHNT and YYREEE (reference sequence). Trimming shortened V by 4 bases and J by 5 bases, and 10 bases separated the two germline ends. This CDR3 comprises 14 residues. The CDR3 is CASSRQVDNSPLHF. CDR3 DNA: TGTGCCAGCAGCAGGCAGGTCGATAATTCACCCCTCCACTTT.

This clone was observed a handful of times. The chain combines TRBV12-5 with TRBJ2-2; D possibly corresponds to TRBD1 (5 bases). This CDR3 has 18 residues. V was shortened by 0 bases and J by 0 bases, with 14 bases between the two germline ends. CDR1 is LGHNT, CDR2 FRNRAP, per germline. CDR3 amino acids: CASGLVRLIRANTGELFF. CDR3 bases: TGTGCTAGTGGTTTGGTACGTCTAATCAGGGCGAACACCGGGGAGCTGTTTTTT.

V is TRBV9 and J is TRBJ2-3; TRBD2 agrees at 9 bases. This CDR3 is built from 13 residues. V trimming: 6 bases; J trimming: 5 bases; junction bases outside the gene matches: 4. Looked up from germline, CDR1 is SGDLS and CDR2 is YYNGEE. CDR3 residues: CASNPRGGDTQYF. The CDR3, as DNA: TGTGCCAGCAACCCGCGGGGGGGAGATACGCAGTATTTT.

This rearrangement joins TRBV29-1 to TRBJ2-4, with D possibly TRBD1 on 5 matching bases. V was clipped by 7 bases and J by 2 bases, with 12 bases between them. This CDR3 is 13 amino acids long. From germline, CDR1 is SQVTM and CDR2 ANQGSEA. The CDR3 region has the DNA TGCAGCGGGCAGGGATTTTCCAAAAACATTCAGTACTTC. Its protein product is CSGQGFSKNIQYF.